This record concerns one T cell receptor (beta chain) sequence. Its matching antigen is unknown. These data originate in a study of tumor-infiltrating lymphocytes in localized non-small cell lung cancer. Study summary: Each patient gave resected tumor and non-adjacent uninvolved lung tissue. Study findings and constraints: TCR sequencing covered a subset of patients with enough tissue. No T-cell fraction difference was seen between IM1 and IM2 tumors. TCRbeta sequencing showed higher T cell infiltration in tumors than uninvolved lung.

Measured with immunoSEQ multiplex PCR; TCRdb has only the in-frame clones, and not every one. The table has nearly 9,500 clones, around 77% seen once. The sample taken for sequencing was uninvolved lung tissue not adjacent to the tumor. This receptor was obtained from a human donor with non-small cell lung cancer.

The CDR3 DNA follows: TGTGCCAGCAGCGCCGCCGAGCGGGGGGTAGAGACCCAGTACTTC. Protein product: CASSAAERGVETQYF. V is TRBV5-6 and J is TRBJ2-5; TRBD2 agrees at 9 bases. J lost 4 bases, V lost 4 bases, and 8 bases had no gene match. This CDR3 spans 15 amino acids. Germline V gives CDR1 SGHDT, CDR2 YYEEEE. The full variable domain, its missing parts supplied by reference TRBV5-6 and TRBJ2-5, is DAGVTQSPTHLIKTRGQQVTLRCSPKSGHDTVSWYQQALGQGPQFIFQYYEEEERQRGNFPDRFSGHQFPNYSSELNVNALLLGDSALYLCASSAAERGVETQYFGPGTRLLVL.